Listed here are 19 T cell receptor beta chains from one sample, sequenced in a study of blood T cell repertoires in COVID-19. The table came from immunoSEQ multiplex PCR; TCRdb's copy has only in-frame clones and leaves some out. In the table there are 140,000 to 150,000 clones, more than 70% of which are singletons. Specimen: peripheral blood. The receptor source for this set is a man aged 55 to 70 with active or convalescent COVID-19.

The chain combines TRBV5-5 with TRBJ2-3; 10 bases align to TRBD2. J lost 2 bases, V lost 0 bases, and 6 bases had no gene match. The CDR3 is 17 amino acids. From germline, CDR1 is SGHKS and CDR2 YYEKEE (reference sequence). CDR3: CASSLGIAGGYTDTQYF. In nucleotides, the CDR3 is TGTGCCAGCAGCTTGGGGATAGCGGGAGGTTACACAGATACGCAGTATTTT.

The chain recombines TRBV9 with TRBJ2-1; 9 positions agree with TRBD2. The germline V gene has CDR1 SGDLS and CDR2 YYNGEE. The J segment lost 9 bases and the V segment lost 0 bases, leaving 7 bases of the junction unmatched. The CDR3 contains 15 residues. Here the CDR3 reads CASSVVAGGPSEQFF. The CDR3 nucleotides are TGTGCCAGCAGCGTAGTGGCGGGAGGGCCGAGTGAGCAGTTCTTC. The full variable domain, in which reference TRBV9 and TRBJ2-1 provide the parts outside the CDR3, is DSGVTQTPKHLITATGQRVTLRCSPRSGDLSVYWYQQSLDQGLQFLIQYYNGEERAKGNILERFSAQQFPDLHSELNLSSLELGDSALYFCASSVVAGGPSEQFFGPGTRLTVL.

The V gene is TRBV23-1, the J gene TRBJ2-1; tentative D call: TRBD2 (5 bases). TRBV23-1 has ORF status, its function being uncertain. The length of the CDR3 is 15 residues. With 2 bases removed from V and 5 bases from J, the gap between germline ends came to 13 bases. The CDR3 DNA sequence: TGCGCCAGCAGTCAAGCAGCGGCAGCCAACAATGAGCAGTTCTTC. Amino acid sequence: CASSQAAAANNEQFF.

This clone showed up just once. V usage is TRBV19 and J usage is TRBJ2-2; TRBD2 matches 7 bases. CDR3 size: 15 residues. Germline V gives CDR1 LNHDA, CDR2 SQIVND (reference sequence). V gave up 6 bases and J gave up 0 bases; unmatched junction bases: 4. This CDR3 reads CASSSSGANTGELFF. The CDR3 DNA is TGTGCCAGTAGCTCTAGCGGAGCGAACACCGGGGAGCTGTTTTTT. Together with reference TRBV19 and TRBJ2-2, the CDR3 gives the full variable domain: DGGITQSPKYLFRKEGQNVTLSCEQNLNHDAMYWYRQDPGQGLRLIYYSQIVNDFQKGDIAEGYSVSREKKESFPLTVTSAQKNPTAFYLCASSSSGANTGELFFGEGSRLTVL.

This clone was recorded many times. The genes are TRBV6-4 and TRBJ2-1, with TRBD2 matching 10 bases. The CDR3 runs 14 residues. V lost 3 bases to trimming and J lost 6 bases; unmatched junction nucleotides: 2. The germline gives CDR1 MRHNA, CDR2 SNTAGT. CDR3 DNA sequence: TGTGCCAGCAGTGAGCTAGCGGGAGTCAATGAGCAGTTCTTC. Amino acid sequence: CASSELAGVNEQFF.

This clone has only a few counts. The chain couples TRBV15 to TRBJ2-2; no firm D call. This CDR3 is 12 amino acids long. The germline V gene has CDR1 LNHNV and CDR2 YYDKDF (reference sequence). V shed 2 bases and J shed 7 bases, with 5 bases lying between them. The CDR3 region has the DNA TGTGCCACCAGCAGACCTTACGGGGAGCTGTTTTTT. Its protein is CATSRPYGELFF. The full variable domain, its missing parts supplied by reference TRBV15 and TRBJ2-2, is DAMVIQNPRYQVTQFGKPVTLSCSQTLNHNVMYWYQQKSSQAPKLLFHYYDKDFNNEADTPDNFQSRRPNTSFCFLDIRSPGLGDTAMYLCATSRPYGELFFGEGSRLTVL.

The chain joins TRBV28 to TRBJ2-5; 10 bases map to TRBD1. Germline values: CDR1 MDHEN, CDR2 SYDVKM. CDR3 length: 12 residues. Germline trimming cut 6 bases from V and 5 bases from J; bases unmatched to any gene: 0. CDR3 region: CASRTGGETQYF. The CDR3, as DNA: TGTGCCAGCAGGACAGGGGGCGAGACCCAGTACTTC.

The chain has TRBV5-4 and TRBJ2-5; 15 bases are shared with TRBD2. The CDR3 consists of 17 residues. The V segment lost 4 bases and the J segment 4 bases; nucleotides outside the gene matches: 8. Germline-derived CDR1 and CDR2 are SGHNT and YYREEE (reference sequence). CDR3 nucleotides: TGTGCCAGCAGCATTGGACTAGCGGGAGGGCCCCGAGAGACCCAGTACTTC. This codes for CASSIGLAGGPRETQYF.

The rearrangement links TRBV18 to TRBJ2-1; D is unresolved. The V gene lost 6 bases and the J gene lost 6 bases, with 9 bases spanning the gap. The CDR3 extends over 12 amino acids. Germline V lookup: CDR1 KGHSH, CDR2 LQKENI. The DNA of the CDR3 is TGTGCCAGCTCGCCTAGATCCAATGAGCAGTTCTTC. It yields the protein CASSPRSNEQFF.

The chain carries TRBV28 and TRBJ1-6; D is ambiguous. V was shortened by 4 bases and J by 6 bases, with 13 bases between the two germline ends. Germline V gene data show CDR1 as MDHEN and CDR2 as SYDVKM. The CDR3 length is 15 residues. CDR3 nucleotide sequence: TGTGCCAGCAGTTCCCAATTCTCCGGTAATTCACCCCTCCACTTT. Protein: CASSSQFSGNSPLHF.

In this sample, this clone turned up a few times. The V gene is TRBV4-3, the J gene TRBJ1-1, with no clear D. Germline V gene sequence: CDR1 LGHNA, CDR2 YSLEER. V was trimmed by 9 bases and J by 1 base, leaving 12 bases between them. The CDR3 is made up of 13 amino acids. CDR3: CASTAGSNTEAFF. In DNA, the CDR3 is TGCGCCAGTACCGCAGGTTCGAACACTGAAGCTTTCTTT.

The rearrangement uses TRBV29-1 and TRBJ2-1; perhaps TRBD2 as D (6 bases). The CDR3 is 13 amino acids. The V and J ends lost 5 bases and 1 base respectively, with 9 bases between them. Germline V gene sequence: CDR1 SQVTM, CDR2 ANQGSEA. DNA of the CDR3: TGCAGCGTTCAGCGGGTGTCCTACAATGAGCAGTTCTTC. Translation: CSVQRVSYNEQFF.

For this clone: The sample holds other DNA sequences that translate to the same CDR3. The rearrangement uses TRBV7-3 and TRBJ2-1; D perhaps matches TRBD1 (6 bases). Between the trimmed V and J ends, which lost 5 bases and 7 bases, there was a span of 15 bases. This CDR3 is 14 amino acids long. From germline, CDR1 is SGHTA and CDR2 FQGTGA. CDR3 loop: CASSPMTGSNEQFF. CDR3 sequence (DNA): TGTGCCAGCAGCCCTATGACAGGTTCTAATGAGCAGTTCTTC.

This clone was counted many times. The chain joins TRBV3-1 (or the pseudogene TRBV3-2) to TRBJ1-1; 7 bases align to TRBD1. V lost 2 bases to trimming and J lost 5 bases; unmatched junction nucleotides: 5. Germline CDR1 is LGHDT and CDR2 is YNNKEL (reference sequence). The CDR3 runs to 14 residues. In DNA, the CDR3 is TGTGCCAGCAGCCAATACTCAGGGGGGACTGAAGCTTTCTTT. Translated: CASSQYSGGTEAFF.

The chain joins TRBV28 to TRBJ2-2, with a tentative D call TRBD1 (5 bases). CDR1 and CDR2 (germline): MDHEN, SYDVKM. CDR3 length: 17 amino acids. V shed 7 bases and J shed 0 bases, with 18 bases lying between them. CDR3 sequence (DNA): TGTGCCAGCATCTCTACAGCCGGACAAGCGAACACCGGGGAGCTGTTTTTT. Protein sequence: CASISTAGQANTGELFF.

The V gene is TRBV9, the J gene TRBJ2-7, with TRBD2 matching over 11 bases. Germline values: CDR1 SGDLS, CDR2 YYNGEE. V lost 4 bases to trimming and J lost 4 bases; unmatched junction nucleotides: 7. The CDR3 covers 15 residues. The CDR3 DNA is TGTGCCAGCAGCCCCGGGGGACTAGCGGAATACGAGCAGTACTTC. Its protein product is CASSPGGLAEYEQYF.

The chain couples TRBV6-4 to TRBJ2-1; D possibly corresponds to TRBD2 (5 bases). This CDR3 comprises 15 residues. Germline V lookup: CDR1 MRHNA, CDR2 SNTAGT. V lost 5 bases and J lost 8, with 19 bases in between. CDR3 region: CASSPFSGMGDEQFF. The CDR3 nucleotides are TGTGCCAGCAGTCCCTTTTCCGGGATGGGCGATGAGCAGTTCTTC.

This clone qualifies as medium-sized. This rearrangement joins TRBV14 to TRBJ1-4; D call uncertain. V lost 4 bases and J 4 bases, leaving 10 bases between the germline ends. The CDR3 is 14 residues long. CDR1 and CDR2 from the germline V gene are SGHDN and FVKESK. CDR3 bases: TGTGCCAGCAGCCCTACCGCTCTTAATGAAAAACTGTTTTTT. Protein sequence: CASSPTALNEKLFF.

This chain uses TRBV9 with TRBJ1-5; D is ambiguous. The CDR3 has 13 amino acids. The V gene lost 1 base and the J gene lost 4 bases, with 6 bases spanning the gap. Germline V gene sequence: CDR1 SGDLS, CDR2 YYNGEE. The chain's CDR3 is CASSVSGNQPQHF. The DNA of the CDR3 is TGTGCCAGCAGCGTAAGCGGGAATCAGCCCCAGCATTTT.